This paragraph covers one T cell receptor (beta chain) sequence. Primers: 60 Vbeta forward and 13 Jbeta reverse. Sequencing was performed with immunoSEQ multiplex PCR; in TCRdb, only in-frame clones are kept and a portion is missing. The data show 70,000 or so clones, about 70% seen once. The length of the CDR3 is 14 residues. Germline-derived CDR1 and CDR2 are SNHLY and FYNNEI. The V end lost 3 bases, the J end lost 0 bases, and 6 bases lay between the germline ends. This entry belongs to a study of cytomegalovirus exposure and HLA in healthy donors. The sequencing sample was made of PBMCs. The genes are TRBV2 and TRBJ2-4; D gene ambiguous. The clonotype comes from a woman younger than 45 in good health and CMV-seronegative. This CDR3 reads CASSDPGAKNIQYF. CDR3 nucleotides: TGTGCCAGCAGTGACCCGGGAGCCAAAAACATTCAGTACTTC.